This TCR beta chain originates from a study of Ad26.COV2.S vaccination and SARS-CoV-2 variants. Sequenced by immunoSEQ multiplex PCR; TCRdb stores in-frame clones only, minus some. The data contain under 550,000 clones, roughly 90% of them singletons. The CDR3 has 13 amino acids. The germline V and J ends were trimmed by 4 bases and 4 bases, with 8 bases remaining between them. Treatment denoted: about 20 received Ad26.COV2.S at low or high dose, single or two shots; five or six received placebo; per-sample allocation not given. All samples were drawn on day 63, counting from the first vaccine or placebo injection.

The sequencing here drew on peripheral blood, taken in a trial of Ad26.COV2.S vaccine versus placebo. The V gene is TRBV12-3 or TRBV12-4, the J gene TRBJ2-1; a possible D gene is TRBD2 (6 bases). This TCR came from a person aged 18-65 years who received the Ad26.COV2.S COVID-19 vaccine or a placebo. The CDR3, as DNA: TGTGCCAGCAGTTCGGGAGCATACAATGAGCAGTTCTTC. Its translation is CASSSGAYNEQFF.